These 13 T cell receptor beta chains came from one sample sequenced in a study of T-cell reconstitution after alpha-beta-depleted transplantation in children. Preparing the TCRbeta library involved the use of unique molecular identifiers. TCRdb re-called the PCR reads with MiXCR, one entry per CDR3 protein. The sample yields 670,000 or so distinct CDR3 sequences, approximately 14% seen once. Sequencing used PBMCs, obtained before TCRalphabeta/CD19-depleted stem cell transplant. The source of these receptors is a girl aged 2 to 10 with congenital amegakaryocytic thrombocytopenia, due to receive a stem cell transplant.

This clonotype appeared many times. The chain carries TRBV12-3 or TRBV12-4 and TRBJ1-1; D ambiguous. The CDR3 covers 13 residues. V was trimmed by 3 bases and J by 2 bases, leaving 7 bases between them. CDR3 sequence (DNA): TGTGCCAGCAGTTTTCCCTTAAACACTGAAGCTTTCTTT. It yields the protein CASSFPLNTEAFF.

This clonotype was picked up many times. V and J are TRBV20-1 and TRBJ2-1; the match to TRBD2 covers 8 bases. The CDR3 extends over 18 amino acids. Per germline, CDR1 DFQATT and CDR2 SNEGSKA (reference sequence). Unmatched junction bases numbered 16, after V lost 6 bases and J lost 0 bases. Here the CDR3 reads CSALKLAATVSSYNEQFF. In DNA form, the CDR3 reads TGCAGTGCCCTTAAACTAGCGGCTACTGTTAGCTCCTACAATGAGCAGTTCTTC.

The chain has TRBV7-1 and TRBJ2-2; D may be TRBD1 (6 bases). TRBV7-1 is noted as an ORF with a role that remains uncertain. Trimming removed 3 bases from V and 1 base from J, with 30 bases in between. The CDR3 totals 22 residues. As DNA, the CDR3 is TGTGCCAGCAGCTCCCCAGACAACCGGGACATCGTTGTCTTATTGAACACCGGGGAGCTGTTTTTT. It is translated as CASSSPDNRDIVVLLNTGELFF.

This chain uses TRBV30 with TRBJ2-1, with D perhaps being TRBD1 or TRBD2 (5 bases each). The length of the CDR3 is 13 residues. Germline values: CDR1 GTSNPN, CDR2 SVGIG (reference sequence). V was cut by 5 bases and J by 7 bases, with 15 bases left in between. CDR3 DNA sequence: TGTGCCTGGTGCCGGGACCTTAGAAATGAGCAGTTCTTC. Encoded protein: CAWCRDLRNEQFF.

This chain links TRBV2 with TRBJ2-4; TRBD2 matches 8 bases. CDR1 is SNHLY and CDR2 is FYNNEI in the germline V gene. Losses at the gene ends were 6 bases for V and 0 bases for J; bases not matched to a gene: 4. This CDR3 region has 15 residues. The CDR3 sequence: CASRGLETAKNIQYF. The CDR3 DNA sequence: TGTGCCAGCAGGGGACTAGAAACAGCCAAAAACATTCAGTACTTC.

The CDR3 is CASSLSRVQDIQYF. The CDR3 coding sequence is TGCGCCAGCAGCCTAAGCAGGGTTCAGGACATTCAGTACTTC. This chain joins TRBV5-1 and TRBJ2-4, with D perhaps TRBD1 (5 bases). Trimming removed 4 bases from V and 8 bases from J, with 16 bases in between. Germline V CDR1 and CDR2: SGHRS, YFSETQ. CDR3 length: 14 amino acids.

This clonotype has ten or more counts. CDR3: CAEGGGTNTGELFF. CDR3 nucleotides: TGTGCCGAGGGCGGCGGCACGAACACCGGGGAGCTGTTTTTT. J is TRBJ2-2 and V is TRBV11-2; D might be TRBD2 (5 bases). The V end was cut by 11 bases, the J end by 0 bases, with 13 bases between. Germline V CDR1 and CDR2: SGHAT, FQNNGV. The CDR3 spans 14 residues.

The chain is built from TRBV28 and TRBJ2-7; the D gene is possibly TRBD2 (6 bases). The CDR3 consists of 15 residues. Germline CDR1 reads MDHEN; CDR2 reads SYDVKM. The V end lost 3 bases, the J end lost 7 bases, and 19 bases lay between the germline ends. In nucleotides, the CDR3 is TGTGCCAGCAGTTTTTTGGCCTCTCCGGGGAGGGAGCAGTACTTC. Translating it yields CASSFLASPGREQYF.

The chain links TRBV20-1 to TRBJ1-5; 8 bases fit TRBD1. The V gene's germline CDR1 is DFQATT and CDR2 SNEGSKA (reference sequence). The CDR3 is made up of 14 amino acids. With V trimmed by 6 bases and J by 3 bases, 7 bases remained unmatched. CDR3 sequence reads: CSALRTGNNQPQHF. The CDR3 DNA follows: TGCAGTGCCCTCCGGACAGGGAACAATCAGCCCCAGCATTTT.

This clonotype has more than one count but fewer than ten. The chain links TRBV5-1 to TRBJ2-5; 12 bases align to TRBD2. The CDR3 totals 17 residues. The V and J ends lost 2 bases and 4 bases, in that order; junction bases with no gene match: 9. Germline values: CDR1 SGHRS, CDR2 YFSETQ. CDR3 DNA: TGCGCCAGCAGCTTAGGACTAGCGGGATCAGAGGGAGAGACCCAGTACTTC. Protein: CASSLGLAGSEGETQYF.

In its sample, this clonotype was seen many times. This CDR3 is CASSLFGSDQPQHF. The CDR3 DNA reads as TGCGCCAGCAGCTTGTTCGGCTCCGATCAGCCCCAGCATTTT. J is TRBJ1-5 and V is TRBV5-1; no clear D gene. The CDR3 consists of 14 residues. The germline V gene encodes CDR1 SGHRS and CDR2 YFSETQ. Trimming left V 1 base short and J 5 bases short, with 10 bases between.

The table lists this clonotype with a few counts. The rearrangement joins TRBV27 to TRBJ2-3; 7 bases line up with TRBD2. Germline CDR1 MNHEY, CDR2 SMNVEV (reference sequence). Trimming removed 3 bases from V and 0 bases from J; junction bases left unmatched: 6. This CDR3 has 16 residues. CDR3 sequence reads: CASSFTAGYSTDTQYF. Here the CDR3 DNA reads TGTGCCAGCAGTTTTACAGCGGGATATAGCACAGATACGCAGTATTTT.

The chain couples TRBV12-3 or TRBV12-4 to TRBJ2-3; D gene uncertain. This CDR3 has 15 residues. Trimming shortened V by 2 bases and J by 2 bases, and 11 bases separated the two germline ends. The CDR3 here is CASSLFRRDTDTQYF. CDR3 bases: TGTGCCAGCAGTTTATTCAGAAGGGACACAGATACGCAGTATTTT.